This T cell receptor (beta chain) originates from a study of T cell changes during pregnancy in multiple sclerosis. The CDR3 totals 13 residues. V shed 2 bases and J shed 3 bases, with 8 bases lying between them. Germline CDR1 is ENHRY and CDR2 is SYGVKD. Libraries were prepared by immunoSEQ multiplex PCR; TCRdb keeps only in-frame clonotypes and omits some of them. The data contain tens of thousands of clones, around 90% of them singletons. The sequences come from CD4+ T cells from peripheral blood mononuclear cells, collected in the third trimester of pregnancy. The clonotype comes from a female donor with multiple sclerosis, enrolled in a pregnancy study. The chain links TRBV10-3 to TRBJ2-7, with a tentative D call TRBD1 (5 bases). The CDR3 nucleotides are TGTGCCATCAGTGAGGTAGGGGTCTACGAGCAGTACTTC. It translates to CAISEVGVYEQYF.